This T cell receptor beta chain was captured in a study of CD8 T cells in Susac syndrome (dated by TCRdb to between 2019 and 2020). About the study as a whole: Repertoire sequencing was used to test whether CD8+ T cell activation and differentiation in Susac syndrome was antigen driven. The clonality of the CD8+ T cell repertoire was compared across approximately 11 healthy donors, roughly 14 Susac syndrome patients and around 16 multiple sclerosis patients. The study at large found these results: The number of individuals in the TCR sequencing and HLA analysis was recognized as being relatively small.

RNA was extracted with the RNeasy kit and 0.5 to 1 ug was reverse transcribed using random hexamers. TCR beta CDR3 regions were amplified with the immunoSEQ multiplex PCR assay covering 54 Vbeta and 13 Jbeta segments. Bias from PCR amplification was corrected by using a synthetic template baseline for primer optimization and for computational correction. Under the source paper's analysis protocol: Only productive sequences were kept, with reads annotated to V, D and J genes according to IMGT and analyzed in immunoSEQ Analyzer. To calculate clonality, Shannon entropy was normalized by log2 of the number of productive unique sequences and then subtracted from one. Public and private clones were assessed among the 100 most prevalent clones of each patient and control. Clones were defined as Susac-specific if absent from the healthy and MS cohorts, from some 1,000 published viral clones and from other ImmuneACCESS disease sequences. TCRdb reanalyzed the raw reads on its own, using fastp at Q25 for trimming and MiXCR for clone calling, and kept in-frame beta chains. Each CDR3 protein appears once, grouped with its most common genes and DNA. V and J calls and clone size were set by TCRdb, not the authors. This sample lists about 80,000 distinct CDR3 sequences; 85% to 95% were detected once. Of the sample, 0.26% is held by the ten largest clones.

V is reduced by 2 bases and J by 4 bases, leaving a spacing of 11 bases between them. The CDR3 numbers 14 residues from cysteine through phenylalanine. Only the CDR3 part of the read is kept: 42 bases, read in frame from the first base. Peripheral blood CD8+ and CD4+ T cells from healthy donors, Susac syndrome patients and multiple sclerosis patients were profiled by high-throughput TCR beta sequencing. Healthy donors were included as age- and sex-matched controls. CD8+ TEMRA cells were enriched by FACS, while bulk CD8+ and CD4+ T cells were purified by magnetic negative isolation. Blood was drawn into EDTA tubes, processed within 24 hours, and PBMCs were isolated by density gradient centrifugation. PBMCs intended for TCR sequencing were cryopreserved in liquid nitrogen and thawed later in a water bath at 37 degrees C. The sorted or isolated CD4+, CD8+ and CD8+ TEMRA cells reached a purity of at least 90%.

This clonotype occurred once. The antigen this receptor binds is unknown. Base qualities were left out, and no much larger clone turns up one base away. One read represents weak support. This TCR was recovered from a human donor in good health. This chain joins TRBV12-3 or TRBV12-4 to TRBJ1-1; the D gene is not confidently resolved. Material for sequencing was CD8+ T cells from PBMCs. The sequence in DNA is TGTGCCAGCAGTTTACCCGAGTCGAGCACTGAAGCTTTCTTT. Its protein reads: CASSLPESSTEAFF.